This TCR beta chain appears in the sequencing data of a study of cytomegalovirus exposure and HLA in healthy donors. Study observations and caveats: With later analysis, a missense DCLRE1C variant became linked to TCR beta V- and J-gene trimming.

Germline CDR1 KGHSH, CDR2 LQKENI. The CDR3 totals 12 residues. Trimming removed 5 bases at V and 12 bases at J, with 11 bases between. PCR was performed using 60 Vbeta and 13 Jbeta primers. TCRdb keeps only in-frame clones here, not all; method: immunoSEQ multiplex PCR. The repertoire consists of around 150,000 clones, with 72% occurring once and the leading ten covering roughly 2%. There were likely unrecorded immune exposures, though donors were nominally healthy when sampled. With respect to this clone: As yet, its antigen is unknown.

The TCR comes from a man between 35 and 55 years old in good health and CMV-seronegative. The V and J genes are TRBV18 and TRBJ1-6, with D possibly being TRBD1 (6 bases). The sequenced material came from PBMCs. This chain's CDR3 is CASSGQTLPLHF. CDR3 in DNA: TGTGCCAGCTCAGGACAGACTTTACCCCTCCACTTT.